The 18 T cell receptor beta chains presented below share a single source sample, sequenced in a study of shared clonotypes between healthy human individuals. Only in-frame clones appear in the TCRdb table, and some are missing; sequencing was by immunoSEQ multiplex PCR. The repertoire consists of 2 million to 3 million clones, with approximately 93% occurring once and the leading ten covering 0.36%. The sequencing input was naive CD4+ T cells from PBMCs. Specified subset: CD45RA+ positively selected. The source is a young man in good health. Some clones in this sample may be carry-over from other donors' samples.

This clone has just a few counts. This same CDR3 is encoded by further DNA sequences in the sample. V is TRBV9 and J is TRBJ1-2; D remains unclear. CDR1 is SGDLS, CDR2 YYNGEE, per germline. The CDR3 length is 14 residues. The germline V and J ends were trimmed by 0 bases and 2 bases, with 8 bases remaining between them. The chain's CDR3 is CASSVGGVNYGYTF. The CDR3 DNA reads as TGTGCCAGCAGCGTAGGAGGTGTCAACTATGGCTACACCTTC.

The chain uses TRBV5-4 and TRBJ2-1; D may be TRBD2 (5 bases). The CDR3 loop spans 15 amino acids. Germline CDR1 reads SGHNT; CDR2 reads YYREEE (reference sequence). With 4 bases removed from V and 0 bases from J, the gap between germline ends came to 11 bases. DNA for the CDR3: TGTGCCAGCAGCCCGCGGGCGAGCTCCTACAATGAGCAGTTCTTC. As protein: CASSPRASSYNEQFF.

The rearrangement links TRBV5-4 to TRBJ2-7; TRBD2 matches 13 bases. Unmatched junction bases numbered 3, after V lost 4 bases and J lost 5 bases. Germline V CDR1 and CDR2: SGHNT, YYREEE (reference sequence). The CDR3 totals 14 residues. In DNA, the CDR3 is TGTGCCAGCAGCCGACTAGCGGGAGGCGACGAGCAGTACTTC. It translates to CASSRLAGGDEQYF.

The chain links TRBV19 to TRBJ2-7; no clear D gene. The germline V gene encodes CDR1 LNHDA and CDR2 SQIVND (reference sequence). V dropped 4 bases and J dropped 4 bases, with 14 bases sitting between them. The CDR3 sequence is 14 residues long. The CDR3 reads CASSSLARSYEQYF. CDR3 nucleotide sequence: TGTGCCAGTAGTAGCCTCGCAAGGTCGTACGAGCAGTACTTC.

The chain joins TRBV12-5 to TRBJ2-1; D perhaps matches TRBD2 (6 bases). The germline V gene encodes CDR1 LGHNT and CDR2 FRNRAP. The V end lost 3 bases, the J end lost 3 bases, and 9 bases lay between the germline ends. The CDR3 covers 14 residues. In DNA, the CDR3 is TGTGCTAGTGGTTTTGGGGGACTCTACAATGAGCAGTTCTTC. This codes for CASGFGGLYNEQFF.

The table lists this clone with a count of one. The CDR3 coding sequence is TGCACCAGCAGCCAGAGCCGGGACAGGGGGATAACAACTAATGAAAAACTGTTTTTT. The encoded protein is CTSSQSRDRGITTNEKLFF. The rearrangement uses TRBV1 and TRBJ1-4; the table's D call, TRBD1, was not checked against the DNA. TRBV1 is recorded as a pseudogene. The CDR3 loop spans 19 amino acids.

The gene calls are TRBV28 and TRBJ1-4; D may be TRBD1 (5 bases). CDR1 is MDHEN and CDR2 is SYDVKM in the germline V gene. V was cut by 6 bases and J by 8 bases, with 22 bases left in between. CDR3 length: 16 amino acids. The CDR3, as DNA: TGTGCCAGCAGCCCGGGTGGGGCCGTAGATTTCGAAAAACTGTTTTTT. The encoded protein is CASSPGGAVDFEKLFF. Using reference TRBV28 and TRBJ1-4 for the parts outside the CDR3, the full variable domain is DVKVTQSSRYLVKRTGEKVFLECVQDMDHENMFWYRQDPGLGLRLIYFSYDVKMKEKGDIPEGYSVSREKKERFSLILESASTNQTSMYLCASSPGGAVDFEKLFFGSGTQLSVL.

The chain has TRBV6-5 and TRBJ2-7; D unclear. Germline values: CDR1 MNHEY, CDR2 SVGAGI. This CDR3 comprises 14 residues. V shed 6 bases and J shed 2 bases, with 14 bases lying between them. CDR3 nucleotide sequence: TGTGCCAGCAGCTCTCGTCTTGGAACCTACGAGCAGTACTTC. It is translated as CASSSRLGTYEQYF.

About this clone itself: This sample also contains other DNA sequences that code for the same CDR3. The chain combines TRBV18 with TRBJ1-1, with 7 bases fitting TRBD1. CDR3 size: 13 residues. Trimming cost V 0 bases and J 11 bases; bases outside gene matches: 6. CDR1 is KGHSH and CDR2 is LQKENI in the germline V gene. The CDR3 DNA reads TGTGCCAGCTCACCACCGGGTCAGGGGGAGGCTTTCTTT. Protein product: CASSPPGQGEAFF.

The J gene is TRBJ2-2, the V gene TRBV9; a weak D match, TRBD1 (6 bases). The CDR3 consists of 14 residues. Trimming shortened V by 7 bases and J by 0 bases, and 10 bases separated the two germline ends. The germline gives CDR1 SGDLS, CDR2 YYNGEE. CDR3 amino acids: CASCGQPNTGELFF. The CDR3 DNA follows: TGTGCCAGCTGTGGACAGCCGAACACCGGGGAGCTGTTTTTT. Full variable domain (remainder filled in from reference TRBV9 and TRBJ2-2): DSGVTQTPKHLITATGQRVTLRCSPRSGDLSVYWYQQSLDQGLQFLIQYYNGEERAKGNILERFSAQQFPDLHSELNLSSLELGDSALYFCASCGQPNTGELFFGEGSRLTVL.

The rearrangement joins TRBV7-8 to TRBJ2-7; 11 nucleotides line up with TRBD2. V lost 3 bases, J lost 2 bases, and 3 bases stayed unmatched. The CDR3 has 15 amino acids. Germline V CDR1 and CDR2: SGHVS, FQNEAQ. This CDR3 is CASSFGTSGTYEQYF. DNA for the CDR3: TGTGCCAGCAGCTTTGGGACTAGCGGAACCTACGAGCAGTACTTC.

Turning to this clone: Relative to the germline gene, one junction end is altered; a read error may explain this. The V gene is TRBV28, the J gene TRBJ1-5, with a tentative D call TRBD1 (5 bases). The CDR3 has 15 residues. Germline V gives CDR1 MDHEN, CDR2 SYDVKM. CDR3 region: CASSLMRGGKQPQHF. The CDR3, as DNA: TGTGCCAGCAGTTTAATGAGGGGAGGCAAACAGCCCCAGCATTTT. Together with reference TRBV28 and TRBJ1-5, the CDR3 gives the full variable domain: DVKVTQSSRYLVKRTGEKVFLECVQDMDHENMFWYRQDPGLGLRLIYFSYDVKMKEKGDIPEGYSVSREKKERFSLILESASTNQTSMYLCASSLMRGGKQPQHFGDGTRLSIL.

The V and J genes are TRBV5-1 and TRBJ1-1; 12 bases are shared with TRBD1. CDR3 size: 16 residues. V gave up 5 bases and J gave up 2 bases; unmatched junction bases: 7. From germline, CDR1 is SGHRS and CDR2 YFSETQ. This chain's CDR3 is CASRPGTGGANTEAFF. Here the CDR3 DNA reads TGCGCCAGCAGACCCGGGACAGGGGGCGCAAACACTGAAGCTTTCTTT.

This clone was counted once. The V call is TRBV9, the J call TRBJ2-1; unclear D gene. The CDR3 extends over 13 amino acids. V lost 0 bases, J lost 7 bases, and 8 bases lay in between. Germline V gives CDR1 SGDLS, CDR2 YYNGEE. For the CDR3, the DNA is TGTGCCAGCAGCGTAGTAGGGATGAATGAGCAGTTCTTC. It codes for CASSVVGMNEQFF.

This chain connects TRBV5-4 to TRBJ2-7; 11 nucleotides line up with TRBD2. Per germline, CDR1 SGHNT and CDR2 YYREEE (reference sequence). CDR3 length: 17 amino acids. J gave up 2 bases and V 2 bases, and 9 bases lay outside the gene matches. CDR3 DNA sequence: TGTGCCAGCAGCTTTCGGTCTAGCGGGAGGATCGCCTACGAGCAGTACTTC. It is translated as CASSFRSSGRIAYEQYF.

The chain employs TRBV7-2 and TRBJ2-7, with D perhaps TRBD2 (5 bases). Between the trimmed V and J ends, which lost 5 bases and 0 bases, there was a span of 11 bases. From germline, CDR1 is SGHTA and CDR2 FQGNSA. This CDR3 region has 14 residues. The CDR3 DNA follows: TGTGCCAGCAGCCCCACTAGAGACTCCTACGAGCAGTACTTC. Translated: CASSPTRDSYEQYF.

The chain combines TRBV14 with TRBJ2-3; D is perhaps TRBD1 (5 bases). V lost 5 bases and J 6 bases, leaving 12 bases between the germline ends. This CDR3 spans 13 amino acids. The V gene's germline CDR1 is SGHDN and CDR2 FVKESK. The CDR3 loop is CASSFQGPDTQYF. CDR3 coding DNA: TGTGCCAGCAGCTTCCAGGGTCCCGATACGCAGTATTTT.

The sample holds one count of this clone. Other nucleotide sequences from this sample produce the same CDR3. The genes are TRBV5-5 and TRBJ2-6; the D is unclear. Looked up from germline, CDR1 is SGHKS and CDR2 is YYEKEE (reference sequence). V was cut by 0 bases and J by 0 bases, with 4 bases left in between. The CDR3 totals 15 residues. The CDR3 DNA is TGTGCCAGCAGCTTGGGGATCTCTGGGGCCAACGTCCTGACTTTC. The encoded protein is CASSLGISGANVLTF.